This is a list of T cell receptor beta chains from one sample in a study of cytomegalovirus exposure and HLA in healthy donors. The protocol was immunoSEQ multiplex PCR, while the TCRdb copy is restricted to in-frame clones and leaves out a portion. This table holds over 150,000 clones, 80% found once. Input material: PBMCs. The source is a boy between 10 and 17 years old in good health and CMV-seronegative. Both conserved end residues are part of each CDR3. Fields, in order: J gene, V gene, D gene, clone size, CDR3 protein, CDR3 DNA. The D gene is left open where the match is weak. Size is stated for part of the rows, as once, few or many counts, or as a class when the clone is expanded.

j_gene: TRBJ2-1; v_gene: TRBV14; d_gene: TRBD2; abundance: -; CDR3aa: CASSLGWRGSYNEQFF; CDR3nt: TGTGCCAGCAGCCTCGGGTGGCGGGGGTCCTACAATGAGCAGTTCTTC
j_gene: TRBJ1-2; v_gene: TRBV9; d_gene: TRBD1; abundance: -; CDR3aa: CASSEPRQGARGYTF; CDR3nt: TGTGCCAGCAGCGAGCCCCGACAGGGGGCGCGGGGCTACACCTTC
j_gene: TRBJ1-1; v_gene: TRBV30; d_gene: -; abundance: -; CDR3aa: CAWSVYSGTEAFF; CDR3nt: TGTGCCTGGAGTGTTTACTCGGGCACTGAAGCTTTCTTT
j_gene: TRBJ2-2; v_gene: TRBV6-5; d_gene: TRBD1; abundance: -; CDR3aa: CASSGDRANTGELFF; CDR3nt: TGTGCCAGCAGTGGGGACAGGGCGAACACCGGGGAGCTGTTTTTT
j_gene: TRBJ1-2; v_gene: TRBV7-9; d_gene: TRBD1; abundance: -; CDR3aa: CASSLDRVIIGDYGYTF; CDR3nt: TGTGCCAGCAGCCTAGACAGGGTTATTATTGGTGACTATGGCTACACCTTC
j_gene: TRBJ1-1; v_gene: TRBV4-2; d_gene: -; abundance: -; CDR3aa: CASSQVVGGPMNTEAFF; CDR3nt: TGTGCCAGCAGCCAAGTGGTCGGGGGACCCATGAACACTGAAGCTTTCTTT
j_gene: TRBJ2-1; v_gene: TRBV5-1; d_gene: TRBD2; abundance: once; CDR3aa: CASSLPPPGAGQYNEQFF; CDR3nt: TGCGCCAGCAGCTTACCCCCCCCCGGAGCGGGGCAATACAATGAGCAGTTCTTC
j_gene: TRBJ1-4; v_gene: TRBV6-5; d_gene: -; abundance: -; CDR3aa: CASSYFGGSSEKLFF; CDR3nt: TGTGCCAGCAGTTACTTCGGAGGGAGTAGTGAAAAACTGTTTTTT
j_gene: TRBJ1-5; v_gene: TRBV6-6; d_gene: TRBD1; abundance: -; CDR3aa: CASRTTGASNQPQHF; CDR3nt: TGTGCCAGCAGAACCACAGGGGCGAGCAATCAGCCCCAGCATTTT
j_gene: TRBJ1-4; v_gene: TRBV30; d_gene: -; abundance: -; CDR3aa: CAWSANRVNEKLFF; CDR3nt: TGTGCCTGGAGTGCGAACAGGGTTAATGAAAAACTGTTTTTT
j_gene: TRBJ1-2; v_gene: TRBV19; d_gene: TRBD1; abundance: few; CDR3aa: CASSIWDRNYGYTF; CDR3nt: TGTGCCAGTAGTATATGGGACAGAAACTATGGCTACACCTTC
j_gene: TRBJ2-7; v_gene: TRBV6-1; d_gene: TRBD1; abundance: -; CDR3aa: CASRPRDRGHLEQYF; CDR3nt: TGTGCCAGCAGACCCCGGGACAGGGGGCACCTCGAGCAGTACTTC
j_gene: TRBJ1-1; v_gene: TRBV7-2; d_gene: -; abundance: -; CDR3aa: CASSLTIPRDTEAFF; CDR3nt: TGTGCCAGCAGCTTGACAATCCCGAGGGACACTGAAGCTTTCTTT
j_gene: TRBJ1-5; v_gene: TRBV18; d_gene: -; abundance: -; CDR3aa: CASSRDISNQPQHF; CDR3nt: TGTGCCAGCTCACGGGACATATCAAATCAGCCCCAGCATTTT
j_gene: TRBJ1-1; v_gene: TRBV7-9; d_gene: -; abundance: -; CDR3aa: CASSPRLGANTEAFF; CDR3nt: TGTGCCAGCAGCCCTCGGCTGGGGGCGAACACTGAAGCTTTCTTT
j_gene: TRBJ1-1; v_gene: TRBV5-1; d_gene: -; abundance: -; CDR3aa: CASGSTGNTEAFF; CDR3nt: TGCGCCAGCGGTTCGACAGGGAACACTGAAGCTTTCTTT
j_gene: TRBJ1-1; v_gene: TRBV19; d_gene: TRBD1; abundance: -; CDR3aa: CASTDRDRVANTEAFF; CDR3nt: TGTGCCAGTACCGACCGGGACAGGGTGGCGAACACTGAAGCTTTCTTT
j_gene: TRBJ2-3; v_gene: TRBV30; d_gene: -; abundance: -; CDR3aa: CAWRPGTDTQYF; CDR3nt: TGTGCCTGGAGACCAGGGACAGATACGCAGTATTTT
j_gene: TRBJ2-3; v_gene: TRBV6-4; d_gene: -; abundance: -; CDR3aa: CASSPLQGRGTDTQYF; CDR3nt: TGTGCCAGCAGTCCTCTACAGGGCAGGGGCACAGATACGCAGTATTTT
j_gene: TRBJ2-3; v_gene: TRBV30; d_gene: TRBD2; abundance: -; CDR3aa: CAWSRRAGGLTDTQYF; CDR3nt: TGTGCCTGGAGTCGGAGGGCGGGGGGGCTCACAGATACGCAGTATTTT
j_gene: TRBJ1-1; v_gene: TRBV11-3; d_gene: -; abundance: once; CDR3aa: CASSLAGRGTEAFF; CDR3nt: TGTGCCAGCAGCTTGGCAGGGCGGGGCACTGAAGCTTTCTTT
j_gene: TRBJ2-7; v_gene: TRBV5-1; d_gene: -; abundance: -; CDR3aa: CASSVDSPAYEQYF; CDR3nt: TGCGCCAGCAGCGTAGACAGTCCAGCCTACGAGCAGTACTTC
j_gene: TRBJ2-5; v_gene: TRBV9; d_gene: -; abundance: -; CDR3aa: CASSPSGVSGETQYF; CDR3nt: TGTGCCAGCAGCCCGTCCGGGGTCTCTGGGGAGACCCAGTACTTC
j_gene: TRBJ2-2; v_gene: TRBV28; d_gene: TRBD1; abundance: -; CDR3aa: CASSSGGPNTGELFF; CDR3nt: TGTGCCAGCAGTTCAGGGGGTCCGAACACCGGGGAGCTGTTTTTT
j_gene: TRBJ1-1; v_gene: TRBV10-3; d_gene: TRBD1; abundance: few; CDR3aa: CAISEPGTGRKNTEAFF; CDR3nt: TGTGCCATCAGTGAGCCTGGGACAGGGCGGAAAAACACTGAAGCTTTCTTT
j_gene: TRBJ2-5; v_gene: TRBV5-5; d_gene: -; abundance: -; CDR3aa: CASSLATGQGLETQYF; CDR3nt: TGTGCCAGCAGCTTGGCTACAGGCCAGGGCTTAGAGACCCAGTACTTC
j_gene: TRBJ1-1; v_gene: TRBV2; d_gene: -; abundance: -; CDR3aa: CASSRVNTEAFF; CDR3nt: TGTGCCAGCAGTCGGGTGAACACTGAAGCTTTCTTT
j_gene: TRBJ1-2; v_gene: TRBV27; d_gene: -; abundance: -; CDR3aa: CASRKEGALGYTF; CDR3nt: TGTGCCAGCAGGAAAGAAGGGGCGCTTGGCTACACCTTC
j_gene: TRBJ2-1; v_gene: TRBV9; d_gene: TRBD2; abundance: -; CDR3aa: CASSASGRAYNEQFF; CDR3nt: TGTGCCAGCAGCGCTAGCGGGAGGGCTTACAATGAGCAGTTCTTC
j_gene: TRBJ2-3; v_gene: TRBV9; d_gene: TRBD1; abundance: -; CDR3aa: CASSVGTAGRGRLNTQYF; CDR3nt: TGTGCCAGCAGCGTAGGGACTGCGGGCAGGGGGCGTTTGAATACGCAGTATTTT
j_gene: TRBJ2-6; v_gene: TRBV6-4; d_gene: -; abundance: -; CDR3aa: CASSDDQEISSGANVLTF; CDR3nt: TGTGCCAGCAGTGACGATCAAGAGATTAGCTCTGGGGCCAACGTCCTGACTTTC
j_gene: TRBJ2-7; v_gene: TRBV25-1; d_gene: TRBD2; abundance: few; CDR3aa: CASRLAGGIEQYF; CDR3nt: TGTGCCAGCAGACTAGCGGGGGGGATAGAGCAGTACTTC
j_gene: TRBJ1-2; v_gene: TRBV4-1; d_gene: -; abundance: -; CDR3aa: CASSQDDRNYGYTF; CDR3nt: TGCGCCAGCAGCCAAGACGACAGGAACTATGGCTACACCTTC
j_gene: TRBJ2-1; v_gene: TRBV27; d_gene: TRBD1; abundance: few; CDR3aa: CASSWGQVSYNEQFF; CDR3nt: TGTGCCAGCAGTTGGGGACAGGTGTCCTACAATGAGCAGTTCTTC
j_gene: TRBJ2-5; v_gene: TRBV6-5; d_gene: TRBD2; abundance: -; CDR3aa: CASRHPGGQETQYF; CDR3nt: TGTGCCAGCAGACACCCGGGAGGTCAAGAGACCCAGTACTTC
j_gene: TRBJ2-2; v_gene: TRBV19; d_gene: TRBD1; abundance: -; CDR3aa: CASSIAGGFTGELFF; CDR3nt: TGTGCCAGTAGTATCGCAGGGGGCTTCACCGGGGAGCTGTTTTTT